This is a list of T cell receptor beta chains from one sample in a study of OX40 agonist ivuxolimab in advanced cancers. Profiled with immunoSEQ multiplex PCR; TCRdb holds only in-frame clones, not every one. The data contain approximately 60,000 clones, approximately 80% of them seen just once; the ten biggest clones take up roughly 6.3%. Sequencing was performed on CD4+ or CD8+ T cells sorted from blood, taken in a trial of the OX40 agonist ivuxolimab. The receptors come from an adult with an advanced solid tumor such as melanoma, head and neck, liver or kidney cancer. CDR3s include the opening cysteine and the closing phenylalanine or tryptophan. Fields, in order: J gene, D gene, clone size, V gene, CDR3 protein, CDR3 DNA. D genes are given only for firm matches. Rows may omit the clone size; those that give it use once, few, many or a size class.

TRBJ2-5,NA,NA,TRBV25-1,CASRGAGLQETQYF,TGTGCCAGCAGGGGAGCGGGCCTCCAAGAGACCCAGTACTTC
TRBJ2-7,TRBD1,NA,TRBV4-3,CASSQDRQGAETYEQYF,TGCGCCAGCAGCCAAGATAGGCAGGGGGCAGAAACTTACGAGCAGTACTTC
TRBJ2-1,TRBD2,NA,TRBV6-5,CASSYSTAGGDNEQFF,TGTGCCAGCAGTTACTCGACAGCGGGGGGGGACAATGAGCAGTTCTTC
TRBJ2-3,NA,NA,TRBV19,CASSIRSVGGPTDTQYF,TGTGCCAGTAGTATCCGGTCCGTGGGGGGCCCCACAGATACGCAGTATTTT
TRBJ2-1,TRBD2,NA,TRBV10-3,CAISESMTGGSYNEQFF,TGTGCCATCAGTGAGTCGATGACGGGGGGCTCCTACAATGAGCAGTTCTTC
TRBJ2-1,NA,NA,TRBV7-2,CASSLFPYNEQFF,TGTGCCAGCAGCTTATTTCCCTACAATGAGCAGTTCTTC
TRBJ2-6,NA,NA,TRBV7-8,CASSPGRRGSGANVLTF,TGTGCCAGCAGCCCAGGGCGCCGGGGTTCTGGGGCCAACGTCCTGACTTTC
TRBJ2-7,NA,few,TRBV7-6,CASSRGGGHEQYF,TGTGCCAGCAGCCGAGGAGGGGGCCACGAGCAGTACTTC
TRBJ2-7,TRBD2,NA,TRBV12-5,CASGLVLGASGSYEQYF,TGTGCTAGTGGTTTGGTACTTGGGGCTAGCGGCTCCTACGAGCAGTACTTC
TRBJ1-5,NA,NA,TRBV18,CASSPVMDYSNQPQHF,TGTGCCAGCTCACCCGTAATGGATTATAGCAATCAGCCCCAGCATTTT
TRBJ1-5,TRBD1,once,TRBV10-3,CAIGRIQDRVSNQPQHF,TGTGCCATCGGACGGATTCAAGACAGGGTTAGCAATCAGCCCCAGCATTTT
TRBJ2-2,NA,once,TRBV7-8,CASSLLRAAGELFF,TGTGCCAGCAGCTTACTGAGGGCGGCCGGGGAGCTGTTTTTT
TRBJ1-3,NA,NA,TRBV5-4,CASSRGLGNTIYF,TGTGCCAGCAGCAGGGGCCTTGGAAACACCATATATTTT
TRBJ2-5,NA,NA,TRBV16,CASSPRRAGRETQYF,TGTGCCAGCAGCCCCCGGAGGGCCGGCAGAGAGACCCAGTACTTC
TRBJ2-3,NA,once,TRBV27,CASSLDSSTDTQYF,TGTGCCAGCAGTTTAGACAGTAGCACAGATACGCAGTATTTT